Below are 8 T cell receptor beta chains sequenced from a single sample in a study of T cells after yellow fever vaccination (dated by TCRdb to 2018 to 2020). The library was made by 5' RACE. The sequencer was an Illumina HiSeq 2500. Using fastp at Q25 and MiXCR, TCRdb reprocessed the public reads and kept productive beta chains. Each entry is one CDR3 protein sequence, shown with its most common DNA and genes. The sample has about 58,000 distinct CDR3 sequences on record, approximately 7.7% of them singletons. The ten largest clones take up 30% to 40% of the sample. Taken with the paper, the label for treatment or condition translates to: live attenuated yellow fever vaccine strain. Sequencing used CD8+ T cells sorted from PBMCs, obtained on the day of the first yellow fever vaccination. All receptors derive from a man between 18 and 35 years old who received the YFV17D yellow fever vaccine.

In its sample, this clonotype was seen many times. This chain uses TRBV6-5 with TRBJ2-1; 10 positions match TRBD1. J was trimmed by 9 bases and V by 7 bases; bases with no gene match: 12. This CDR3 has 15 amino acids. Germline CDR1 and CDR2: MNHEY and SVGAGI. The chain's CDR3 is CASTSGTGESGEQFF. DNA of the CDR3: TGTGCCAGCACCTCCGGGACAGGGGAATCGGGTGAGCAGTTCTTC.

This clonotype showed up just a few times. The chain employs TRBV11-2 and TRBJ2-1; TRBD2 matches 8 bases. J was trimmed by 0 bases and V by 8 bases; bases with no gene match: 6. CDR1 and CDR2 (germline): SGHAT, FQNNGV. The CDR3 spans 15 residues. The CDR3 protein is CASDPGGGSYNEQFF. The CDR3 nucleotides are TGTGCCAGCGACCCCGGGGGGGGCTCCTACAATGAGCAGTTCTTC.

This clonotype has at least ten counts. CDR3 sequence (DNA): TGCGCCAGCAGCTTGGGTACAGGGGGGACCTACGAGCAGTACTTC. Protein: CASSLGTGGTYEQYF. V gene TRBV5-1 combines with J gene TRBJ2-7; 8 positions agree with TRBD1. Per germline, CDR1 SGHRS and CDR2 YFSETQ. The junction had 4 bases not matched to a gene; V was cut back by 0 bases and J by 2 bases. This CDR3 contains 15 residues.

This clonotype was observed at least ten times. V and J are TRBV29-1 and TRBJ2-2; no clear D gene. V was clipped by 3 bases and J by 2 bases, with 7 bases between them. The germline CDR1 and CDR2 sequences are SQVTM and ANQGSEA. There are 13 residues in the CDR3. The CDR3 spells CSVDRINTGELFF. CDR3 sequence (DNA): TGCAGCGTTGACAGGATCAACACCGGGGAGCTGTTTTTT.

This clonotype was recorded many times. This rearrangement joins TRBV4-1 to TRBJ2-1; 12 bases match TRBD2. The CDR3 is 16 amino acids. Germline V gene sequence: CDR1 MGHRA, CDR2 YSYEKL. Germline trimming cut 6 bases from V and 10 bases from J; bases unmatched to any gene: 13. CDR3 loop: CASRPLTSGGIKEQFF. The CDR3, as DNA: TGCGCCAGCAGGCCTCTGACTAGCGGGGGCATCAAGGAGCAGTTCTTC.

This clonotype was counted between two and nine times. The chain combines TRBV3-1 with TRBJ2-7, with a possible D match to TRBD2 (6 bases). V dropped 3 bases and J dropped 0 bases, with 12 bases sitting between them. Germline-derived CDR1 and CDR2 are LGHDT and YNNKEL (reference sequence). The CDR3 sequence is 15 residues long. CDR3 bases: TGTGCCAGCAGCCACGGTTCGGGAGCCTCCTACGAGCAGTACTTC. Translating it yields CASSHGSGASYEQYF.

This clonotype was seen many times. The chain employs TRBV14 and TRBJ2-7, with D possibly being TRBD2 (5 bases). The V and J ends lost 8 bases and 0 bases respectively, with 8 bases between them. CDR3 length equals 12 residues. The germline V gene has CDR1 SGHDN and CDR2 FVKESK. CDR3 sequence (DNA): TGTGCCAGCGGGGAGACCTCCTACGAGCAGTACTTC. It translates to CASGETSYEQYF.

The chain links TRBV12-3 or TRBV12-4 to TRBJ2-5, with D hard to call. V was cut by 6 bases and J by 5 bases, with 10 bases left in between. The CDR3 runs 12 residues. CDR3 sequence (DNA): TGTGCCAGCAGCCCGACTCCCGAGACCCAGTACTTC. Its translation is CASSPTPETQYF.